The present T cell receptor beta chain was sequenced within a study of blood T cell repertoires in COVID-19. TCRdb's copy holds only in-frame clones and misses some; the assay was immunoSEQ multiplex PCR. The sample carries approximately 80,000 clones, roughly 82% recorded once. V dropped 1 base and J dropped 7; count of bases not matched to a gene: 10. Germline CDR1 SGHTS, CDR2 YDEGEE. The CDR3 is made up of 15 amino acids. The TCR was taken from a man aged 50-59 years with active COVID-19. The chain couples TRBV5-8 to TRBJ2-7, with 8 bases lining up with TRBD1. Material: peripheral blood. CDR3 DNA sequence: TGTGCCAGCAGCTTGCCCAGGGGGCCCGACGGGGAGCAGTACTTC. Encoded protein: CASSLPRGPDGEQYF.